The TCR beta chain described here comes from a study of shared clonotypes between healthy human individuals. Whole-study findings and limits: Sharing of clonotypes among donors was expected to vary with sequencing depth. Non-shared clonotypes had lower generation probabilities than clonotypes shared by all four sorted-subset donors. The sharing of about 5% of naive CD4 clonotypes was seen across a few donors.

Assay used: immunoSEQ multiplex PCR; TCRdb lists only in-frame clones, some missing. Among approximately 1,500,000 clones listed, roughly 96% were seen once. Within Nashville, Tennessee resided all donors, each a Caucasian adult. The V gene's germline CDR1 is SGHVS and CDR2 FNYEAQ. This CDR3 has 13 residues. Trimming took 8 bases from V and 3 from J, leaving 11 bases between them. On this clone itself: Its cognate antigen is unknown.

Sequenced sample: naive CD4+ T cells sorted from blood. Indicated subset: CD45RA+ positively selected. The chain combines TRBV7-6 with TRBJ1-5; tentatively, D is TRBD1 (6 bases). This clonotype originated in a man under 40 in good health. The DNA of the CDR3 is TGTGCCAGCGGACAGAACCTCAATCAGCCCCAGCATTTT. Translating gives CASGQNLNQPQHF.